This T cell receptor (beta chain) was sequenced for a study of blood T cell repertoires in COVID-19. On the study more broadly: COVID-19 samples from acute and convalescent phases originated in the United States, Italy and Spain. Sample material is recorded as cDNA or gDNA derived from T cells, B-cell-depleted T cells, or PBMCs.

This clone was picked up a small number of times. Trimming removed 5 bases at V and 8 bases at J, with 13 bases between. Looked up from germline, CDR1 is MNHEY and CDR2 is SMNVEV (reference sequence). The CDR3 totals 13 residues. In the authors' workflow: It was from reference gene primer amplification that nucleated cell counts were estimated. Profiled with immunoSEQ multiplex PCR; TCRdb holds only in-frame clones, not every one. V, J and clone size were drawn from that table, and D and trimming were deduced from the DNA. The repertoire has fewer than 45,000 clones, 81% of them found once; the top ten carry approximately 39%.

This TCR derives from a man between 35 and 55 years old with active or convalescent COVID-19. The rearrangement links TRBV27 to TRBJ2-4; TRBD1 might be the D (6 bases). Sequenced sample: peripheral blood. CDR3 in amino acids: CASSVNRDHIQYF. The CDR3 DNA sequence: TGTGCCAGCAGTGTTAACAGGGATCACATTCAGTACTTC.